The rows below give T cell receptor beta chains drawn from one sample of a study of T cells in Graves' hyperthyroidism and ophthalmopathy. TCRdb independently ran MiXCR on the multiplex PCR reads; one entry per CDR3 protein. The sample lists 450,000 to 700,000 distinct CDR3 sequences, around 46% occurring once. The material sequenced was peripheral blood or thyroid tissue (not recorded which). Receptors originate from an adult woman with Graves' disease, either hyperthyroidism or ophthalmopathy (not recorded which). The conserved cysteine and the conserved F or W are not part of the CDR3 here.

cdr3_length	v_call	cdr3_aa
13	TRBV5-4	ASSTGQGYTGELF
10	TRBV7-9	ASSPDSHEQY
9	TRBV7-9	ASRLPGELF
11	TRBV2	ARSDRDTGELF
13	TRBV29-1	SDEGGGAMNTEAF
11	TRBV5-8	ASSLGQDYGYT
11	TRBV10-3	ASSGTGRYGYT
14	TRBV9	ASSARDRDLNTEAF
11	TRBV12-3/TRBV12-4	ASRNSAGHEQY
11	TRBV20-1	SAGRGQETEAF
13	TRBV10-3	AISESGQVSQPQH
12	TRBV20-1	SASSRGSFGEQY
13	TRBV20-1	SASRNRGTNEKLF
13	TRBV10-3	AISGDLGQNEKLF
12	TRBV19	ASSKGQGSYVLT
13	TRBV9	ASTKGHLREETQY
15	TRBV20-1	SARNGGYDSPQETQY
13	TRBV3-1	ASSQIITGANVLT
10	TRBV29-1	SVRGSNQPQH
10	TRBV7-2	ASSSQGWEQY
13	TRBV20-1	SARIPYGQNTEAF
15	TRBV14	ASSQEAWGDRGYEQY
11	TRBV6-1	ASSETGISPLH
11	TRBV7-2	ASSSSGPDTQY
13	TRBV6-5	ASSLRWGHNYGYT
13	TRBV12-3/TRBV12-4	ASSPNQGTFYGYT
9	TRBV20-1	SATRSNVLT
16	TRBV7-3	ASSLKVAGGRSNQPQH
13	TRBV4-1	ASSRGSGPTYGYT
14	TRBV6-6	ASSPRQGNGNQPQH
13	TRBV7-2	ASSFGTRNSQPQH
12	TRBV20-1	SAKTWEIGGELF
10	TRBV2	ATGQGNSPLH
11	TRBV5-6	ASSLVLEEKLF
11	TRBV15	ATSRTGADTQY
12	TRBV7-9	ASSVSATGQPQH
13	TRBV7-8	ASSLFLGDSNGYT
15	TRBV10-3	AITGTPTSGSADTQY
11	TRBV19	ASSTGGYQPQH
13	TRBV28	ASTPLGSGANVLT
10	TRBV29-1	SVVDNGNTIY
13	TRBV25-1	ASSEWGRGSTEAF
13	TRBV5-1	ASSLAGTGSYEQY
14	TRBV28	ASSPPKGVGANVLT
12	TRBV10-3	AIRGNSGANVLT
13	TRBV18	ASSPQGQGRETQY
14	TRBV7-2	ASSLSTGNVGSPLH
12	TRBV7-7	ASSWSGRASVQY
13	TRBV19	ATYSGDAVSEKLF
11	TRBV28	ASSLMGTGEQY
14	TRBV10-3	AISESGRTRWEGYT
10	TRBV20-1	SAARDRVEQY